The rows below give T cell receptor beta chains drawn from one sample of a study of shared clonotypes between healthy human individuals. Measured with immunoSEQ multiplex PCR; TCRdb has only the in-frame clones, and not every one. The table records 450,000 to 500,000 clones, 78% of them present only once. Sequenced: PBMCs. These receptor sequences come from a woman aged 40 to 49 in good health. Some clones in this sample may be carry-over from other donors' samples. Both conserved end residues are part of each CDR3. D genes are given only for firm matches. Rows give clone size only sometimes, using once, few, many, or a class for an expanded clone.

CDR3	DNA	size	V	J	D
CASSMVAGRWDTQYF	TGTGCCAGTAGTATGGTCGCAGGCCGTTGGGATACGCAGTATTTT	.	TRBV19	TRBJ2-3	.
CAWSIGGRETQYF	TGTGCCTGGAGTATTGGCGGTCGGGAGACCCAGTACTTC	.	TRBV30	TRBJ2-5	.
CASSVEASGSTDTQYF	TGCGCCAGCAGCGTGGAGGCTAGCGGTAGCACAGATACGCAGTATTTT	.	TRBV5-1	TRBJ2-3	TRBD2
CASSISGETQYF	TGTGCCAGTAGTATCAGCGGGGAGACCCAGTACTTC	.	TRBV19	TRBJ2-5	.
CASRLQGAYEQYF	TGTGCCAGCAGGCTACAGGGGGCCTACGAGCAGTACTTC	.	TRBV6-5	TRBJ2-7	TRBD1
CASSQENTGELFF	TGTGCCAGCAGCCAAGAGAACACCGGGGAGCTGTTTTTT	.	TRBV7-6	TRBJ2-2	.
CASSGTGFGNQPQHF	TGTGCCAGTAGCGGGACAGGGTTTGGCAATCAGCCCCAGCATTTT	.	TRBV19	TRBJ1-5	TRBD1
CASRGTGEVPEAFF	TGTGCCAGTAGGGGGACAGGGGAGGTCCCTGAAGCTTTCTTT	.	TRBV19	TRBJ1-1	TRBD1
CASSLLAGGPHTDTQYF	TGTGCCAGCAGCTTACTCGCGGGAGGGCCCCACACAGATACGCAGTATTTT	.	TRBV7-9	TRBJ2-3	TRBD2
CATTGYTGELFF	TGTGCCACGACAGGGTATACCGGGGAGCTGTTTTTT	.	TRBV19	TRBJ2-2	TRBD1
CASSYGAGHNEQFF	TGTGCCAGCAGTTACGGCGCGGGGCACAATGAGCAGTTCTTC	.	TRBV6-5	TRBJ2-1	.
CASSRPPGTGVSYGYTF	TGTGCCAGCAGTAGGCCCCCCGGGACAGGGGTTTCTTATGGCTACACCTTC	.	TRBV27	TRBJ1-2	TRBD1
CASSRTSGHEQFF	TGTGCCAGCAGCCGGACTAGCGGCCATGAGCAGTTCTTC	.	TRBV11-3	TRBJ2-1	TRBD2
CASSQEGWGEGETQYF	TGTGCCAGCAGCCAAGAGGGATGGGGAGAAGGAGAGACCCAGTACTTC	.	TRBV14	TRBJ2-5	.
CASSPRTGMGYGYTF	TGTGCCAGTAGTCCCCGGACAGGGATGGGCTATGGCTACACCTTC	.	TRBV19	TRBJ1-2	TRBD1
CASSQGTSGSYEQFF	TGTGCCAGCAGCCAGGGGACTAGCGGGAGCTATGAGCAGTTCTTC	.	TRBV7-3	TRBJ2-1	TRBD2
CAISVGTGPYNEQFF	TGTGCCATCAGTGTTGGGACAGGGCCCTACAATGAGCAGTTCTTC	.	TRBV10-3	TRBJ2-1	TRBD1
CASSLRGGTANEKLFF	TGTGCCAGCAGCCTTCGAGGCGGGACGGCGAACGAAAAACTGTTTTTT	.	TRBV7-8	TRBJ1-4	.
CASSYAGTSAPEQFF	TGTGCCAGCAGTTATGCCGGGACTAGCGCTCCGGAGCAGTTCTTC	.	TRBV6-5	TRBJ2-1	TRBD2
CASSQDRAGGPVF	TGCGCCAGCAGCCAAGATAGGGCGGGAGGGCCTGTCTTC	many	TRBV4-3	TRBJ2-4	TRBD2
CASSAGGPGSGNTIYF	TGTGCCAGCTCTGCCGGGGGCCCAGGGTCTGGAAACACCATATATTTT	.	TRBV7-3	TRBJ1-3	.
CASSKGTDGNIQYF	TGTGCCAGCAGCAAAGGGACGGACGGAAACATTCAGTACTTC	once	TRBV7-9	TRBJ2-4	.
CASSIPGGGDEKLFF	TGTGCCAGTAGTATCCCGGGGGGAGGTGATGAAAAACTGTTTTTT	.	TRBV19	TRBJ1-4	.